These 27 T cell receptor beta chains were all obtained from the same sample, sequenced in a study of blood T cell repertoires in COVID-19. This table comes from immunoSEQ multiplex PCR, and its TCRdb copy is limited to in-frame clones, with some not included. Counted here are around 180,000 clones, roughly nine tenths occurring once; the ten biggest clones make up around 2.3%. Sequenced input: PBMCs or T cells enriched from blood (not recorded which). Receptor source: a woman aged 40 to 50 with acute COVID-19.

The J gene is TRBJ2-7, the V gene TRBV3-1 (or the pseudogene TRBV3-2), with 7 bases that match TRBD1. In germline, CDR1 is LGHDT, CDR2 YNNKEL (reference sequence). V shed 2 bases, J shed 4 bases, and the junction held 5 bases outside the gene matches. The CDR3 sequence is 14 residues long. The DNA for the CDR3 is TGTGCCAGCAGCCAACGACAGGGCAGGTACGAGCAGTACTTC. This translates into CASSQRQGRYEQYF.

J is TRBJ1-4 and V is TRBV10-3, with 8 bases that match TRBD1. This CDR3 has 15 residues. Trimming cost V 6 bases and J 0 bases; bases outside gene matches: 3. Germline loops: CDR1 ENHRY, CDR2 SYGVKD. The CDR3 loop reads CAIRGDRTTNEKLFF. DNA of the CDR3: TGTGCCATCAGAGGGGACAGGACAACTAATGAAAAACTGTTTTTT.

V gene TRBV6-5 combines with J gene TRBJ1-6; D not certain. The germline V gene encodes CDR1 MNHEY and CDR2 SVGAGI. The CDR3 contains 15 residues. V lost 7 bases, J lost 9 bases, and 19 bases lay in between. This CDR3 reads CASTLNWLSGSPLHF. CDR3 DNA sequence: TGTGCCAGCACGTTGAACTGGCTCTCAGGTTCACCCCTCCACTTT.

The chain is built from TRBV5-1 and TRBJ2-1, with 8 bases matching TRBD2. CDR1 and CDR2 (germline): SGHRS, YFSETQ. CDR3 length equals 16 residues. V gave up 0 bases and J gave up 4 bases; unmatched junction bases: 6. The CDR3 DNA reads TGCGCCAGCAGCTTGGAGGTCGGGAGGGGATACAATGAGCAGTTCTTC. Translation gives CASSLEVGRGYNEQFF.

The rearrangement links TRBV7-9 to TRBJ1-2, with D perhaps matching TRBD1 (5 bases). V lost 5 bases, J lost 0 bases, and 16 bases lay in between. Germline assignment: CDR1 SEHNR and CDR2 FQNEAQ (reference sequence). The CDR3 spans 16 residues. The CDR3 DNA reads TGTGCCAGCAGCCCCTCCGGGACTGAAGCTAACTATGGCTACACCTTC. It encodes CASSPSGTEANYGYTF.

The J gene is TRBJ2-7, the V gene TRBV2; D is unclear. The CDR3 sequence is 11 residues long. Trimming stripped 8 bases from V and 3 bases from J, with 8 bases between. Germline CDR1 SNHLY, CDR2 FYNNEI. The CDR3 here is CASSADYEQYF. In nucleotides, the CDR3 is TGTGCCAGCTCCGCGGACTACGAGCAGTACTTC.

The DNA of the CDR3 is TGTGCCAGCTCACCGGGGAGAAACACCTATGGCTACACCTTC. Protein sequence: CASSPGRNTYGYTF. The chain has TRBV18 and TRBJ1-2; D uncertain. The V gene lost 3 bases and the J gene lost 4 bases, with 12 bases spanning the gap. Germline V gene data show CDR1 as KGHSH and CDR2 as LQKENI. The CDR3 sequence is 14 residues long.

The chain has TRBV27 and TRBJ1-6; 7 nucleotides line up with TRBD1. In germline, CDR1 is MNHEY, CDR2 SMNVEV (reference sequence). The CDR3 loop spans 13 amino acids. V lost 4 bases and J lost 6; bases outside the gene matches: 0. CDR3 amino acids: CASSWDSNSPLHF. For the CDR3, the DNA is TGTGCCAGCAGTTGGGACAGTAATTCACCCCTCCACTTT.

CDR3 DNA sequence: TGTGCCAGTAGTATAGCAACAGGGGGCACAAAAAAACTGTTTTTT. It is translated as CASSIATGGTKKLFF. The V gene is TRBV19, the J gene TRBJ1-4; 9 nucleotides line up with TRBD1. J was trimmed by 9 bases and V by 1 base; bases with no gene match: 6. CDR3 length: 15 residues. Germline assignment: CDR1 LNHDA and CDR2 SQIVND (reference sequence).

This chain connects TRBV5-1 to TRBJ2-7, with 9 bases matching TRBD1. The V segment lost 7 bases and the J segment 2 bases; nucleotides outside the gene matches: 4. The CDR3 is made up of 13 amino acids. CDR1 SGHRS and CDR2 YFSETQ come from the germline V gene. For the CDR3, the DNA is TGCGCCAGCCGGACAGGGGAGACCTACGAGCAGTACTTC. Amino acid sequence: CASRTGETYEQYF.

V is TRBV25-1 and J is TRBJ2-2; the D gene is possibly TRBD2 (6 bases). The V end lost 1 base, the J end lost 1 base, and 7 bases lay between the germline ends. Germline CDR1 and CDR2: MGHDK and SYGVNS. This CDR3 region has 15 residues. CDR3 coding DNA: TGTGCCAGCAGTGAATGGAGGGAGAACACCGGGGAGCTGTTTTTT. Amino acid sequence: CASSEWRENTGELFF.

The chain uses TRBV19 and TRBJ1-6, with D perhaps matching TRBD1 (6 bases). CDR1 and CDR2 (germline): LNHDA, SQIVND (reference sequence). Trimming left V 3 bases short and J 10 bases short, with 13 bases between. The CDR3 runs 14 residues. This chain's CDR3 is CASSMVGGGSPLHF. For the CDR3, the DNA is TGTGCCAGTAGTATGGTAGGGGGGGGATCACCCCTCCACTTT.

The chain carries TRBV5-1 and TRBJ1-5; D is possibly TRBD1 (6 bases). The CDR3 runs 16 residues. With 4 bases removed from V and 3 bases from J, the gap between germline ends came to 17 bases. Germline CDR1 and CDR2: SGHRS and YFSETQ. CDR3 sequence (DNA): TGCGCCAGCAGCCCGGGGGGAGGACAGCCCAATCAGCCCCAGCATTTT. Its translation: CASSPGGGQPNQPQHF.

The chain is built from TRBV4-2 and TRBJ1-5, with 11 bases fitting TRBD1. From germline, CDR1 is LGHNA and CDR2 YNFKEQ. The ends lost 0 bases at V and 8 bases at J; junction bases unmatched: 6. There are 16 residues in the CDR3. The CDR3: CASSQDWTGGVKPQHF. The CDR3 nucleotides are TGTGCCAGCAGCCAAGATTGGACAGGGGGCGTTAAGCCCCAGCATTTT.

J is TRBJ2-1 and V is TRBV19, with D maybe TRBD2 (7 bases). Germline V gives CDR1 LNHDA, CDR2 SQIVND (reference sequence). The CDR3 has 16 residues. Trimming stripped 3 bases from V and 9 bases from J, with 21 bases between. The DNA of the CDR3 is TGTGCCAGTAGTATTTCCGGACAGCGATGGGGGGGTGAGCAGTTCTTC. Its translation: CASSISGQRWGGEQFF.

This sequence joins TRBV2 and TRBJ1-6; TRBD1 might be the D (6 bases). The CDR3 extends over 16 amino acids. V dropped 7 bases and J dropped 7 bases, with 20 bases sitting between them. CDR1 SNHLY and CDR2 FYNNEI come from the germline V gene. DNA for the CDR3: TGTGCCAGCACCCTACAGGGAAATCGCGGGAATTCACCCCTCCACTTT. It translates to CASTLQGNRGNSPLHF.

The J gene is TRBJ2-3, the V gene TRBV10-1; no clear D gene. Germline loops: CDR1 WNHNN, CDR2 SYGVQD (reference sequence). The CDR3 runs 13 residues. Trimming shortened V by 4 bases and J by 5 bases, and 10 bases separated the two germline ends. The CDR3 DNA reads as TGCGCCAGCAGTGCATCGCGTGGAGATACGCAGTATTTT. Translation gives CASSASRGDTQYF.

V and J are TRBV18 and TRBJ2-7; 10 bases match TRBD2. This CDR3 contains 15 residues. Trimming removed 0 bases from V and 6 bases from J; junction bases left unmatched: 5. Germline values: CDR1 KGHSH, CDR2 LQKENI. Written as DNA, the CDR3 is TGTGCCAGCTCACCACCCAGGACTAGCGGATCCGAGCAGTACTTC. Protein: CASSPPRTSGSEQYF. The whole variable domain, filled in from reference TRBV18 and TRBJ2-7, reads NAGVMQNPRHLVRRRGQEARLRCSPMKGHSHVYWYRQLPEEGLKFMVYLQKENIIDESGMPKERFSAEFPKEGPSILRIQQVVRGDSAAYFCASSPPRTSGSEQYFGPGTRLTVT.

V usage is TRBV6-2 or TRBV6-3 and J usage is TRBJ2-6; a weak D match, TRBD2 (6 bases). The CDR3 runs 19 residues. Per germline, CDR1 MNHEY and CDR2 SVGEGT. V lost 6 bases and J lost 2, with 23 bases in between. This CDR3 is CASSSGPRLLVAGANVLTF. CDR3 nucleotide sequence: TGTGCCAGCAGCAGCGGGCCTCGCCTTCTGGTTGCTGGGGCCAACGTCCTGACTTTC.

The V and J genes are TRBV20-1 and TRBJ1-2, with a tentative D call TRBD1 (5 bases). The CDR3 covers 13 residues. Germline loops: CDR1 DFQATT, CDR2 SNEGSKA (reference sequence). V was trimmed by 3 bases and J by 2 bases, leaving 10 bases between them. CDR3 region: CSASQTENYGYTF. Here the CDR3 DNA reads TGCAGTGCTAGTCAGACAGAAAACTATGGCTACACCTTC.

The count of this clone is one. The gene calls are TRBV27 and TRBJ2-7; 9 positions agree with TRBD2. The CDR3 is made up of 14 amino acids. In germline, CDR1 is MNHEY, CDR2 SMNVEV (reference sequence). Unmatched junction bases numbered 9, after V lost 7 bases and J lost 5 bases. The CDR3: CASKSGGLKDEQYF. The CDR3 DNA is TGTGCCAGCAAGAGCGGGGGGCTTAAAGACGAGCAGTACTTC.

V usage is TRBV30 and J usage is TRBJ2-1, with 10 nucleotides matching TRBD2. V was clipped by 8 bases and J by 8 bases; unmatched bases: 12. Germline CDR1 is GTSNPN and CDR2 is SVGIG (reference sequence). CDR3 length: 14 residues. DNA of the CDR3: TGTGCCGTAATAGCTAGCGGGAGAAGGTATGAGCAGTTCTTC. Its protein product is CAVIASGRRYEQFF.

V and J are TRBV6-5 and TRBJ1-5, with D unresolved. Trimming pared 4 bases from V and 0 bases from J, leaving 7 bases between. There are 14 residues in the CDR3. CDR1 is MNHEY, CDR2 SVGAGI, per germline. CDR3 DNA: TGTGCCAGCAGTTCAACAGATAGCAATCAGCCCCAGCATTTT. It is translated as CASSSTDSNQPQHF.

The genes are TRBV6-2 or TRBV6-3 and TRBJ1-2; a possible D gene is TRBD1 (6 bases). V lost 4 bases and J 0 bases, leaving 12 bases between the germline ends. CDR1 and CDR2 from the germline V gene are MNHEY and SVGEGT. This CDR3 has 15 residues. In DNA form, the CDR3 reads TGTGCCAGCAGTTTCTCCCGGACAGCTAACTATGGCTACACCTTC. Translating gives CASSFSRTANYGYTF.

This chain joins TRBV2 and TRBJ1-6, with a weak D call TRBD1 (6 bases). The CDR3 is made up of 14 amino acids. In germline, CDR1 is SNHLY, CDR2 FYNNEI. V lost 4 bases and J lost 6, with 10 bases in between. Here the CDR3 reads CASSGTGLNSPLHF. The CDR3 bases are TGTGCCAGCAGTGGTACAGGGCTTAATTCACCCCTCCACTTT.

This clone was detected once. The J gene is TRBJ2-7, the V gene TRBV7-8; a possible D gene is TRBD2 (6 bases). Germline V gene data show CDR1 as SGHVS and CDR2 as FQNEAQ. This CDR3 has 15 residues. Trimming took off 0 bases at V and 0 bases at J, with 9 bases between the two ends. CDR3 nucleotides: TGTGCCAGCAGCTTAGCCCGGGGGAACTCCTACGAGCAGTACTTC. This codes for CASSLARGNSYEQYF.

The chain carries TRBV11-2 and TRBJ2-7; 7 nucleotides agree with TRBD2. This CDR3 comprises 16 residues. Germline V lookup: CDR1 SGHAT, CDR2 FQNNGV. V shed 5 bases, J shed 2 bases, and the junction held 12 bases outside the gene matches. CDR3 residues: CASSPLGGLSTYEQYF. The DNA for the CDR3 is TGTGCCAGCAGCCCCCTGGGGGGGTTGTCCACCTACGAGCAGTACTTC.